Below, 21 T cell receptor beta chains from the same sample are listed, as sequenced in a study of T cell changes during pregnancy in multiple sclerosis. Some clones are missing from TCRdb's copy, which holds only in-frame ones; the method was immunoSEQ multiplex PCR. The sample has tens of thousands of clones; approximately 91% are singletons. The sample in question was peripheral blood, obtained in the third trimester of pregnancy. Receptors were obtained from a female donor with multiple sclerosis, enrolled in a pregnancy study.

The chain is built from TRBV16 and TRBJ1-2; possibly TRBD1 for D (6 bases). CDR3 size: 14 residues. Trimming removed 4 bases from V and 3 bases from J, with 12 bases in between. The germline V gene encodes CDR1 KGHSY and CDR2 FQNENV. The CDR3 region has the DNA TGTGCCAGCAGCCCACAGGGTACTCACTATGGCTACACCTTC. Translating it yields CASSPQGTHYGYTF.

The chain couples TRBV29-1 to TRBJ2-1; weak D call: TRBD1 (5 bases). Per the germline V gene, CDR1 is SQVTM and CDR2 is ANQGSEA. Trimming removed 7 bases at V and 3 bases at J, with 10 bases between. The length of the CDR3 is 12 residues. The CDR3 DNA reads TGCAGCGCTAGGGGCAACTACAATGAGCAGTTCTTC. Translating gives CSARGNYNEQFF.

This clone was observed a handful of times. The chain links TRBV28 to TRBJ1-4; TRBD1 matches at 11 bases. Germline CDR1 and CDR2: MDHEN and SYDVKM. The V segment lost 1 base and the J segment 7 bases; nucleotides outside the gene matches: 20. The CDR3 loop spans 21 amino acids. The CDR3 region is CASSLSLLSEDRGPQSEKLFF. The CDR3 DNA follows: TGTGCCAGCAGTTTATCCCTCCTGAGTGAGGACAGGGGGCCCCAATCTGAAAAACTGTTTTTT.

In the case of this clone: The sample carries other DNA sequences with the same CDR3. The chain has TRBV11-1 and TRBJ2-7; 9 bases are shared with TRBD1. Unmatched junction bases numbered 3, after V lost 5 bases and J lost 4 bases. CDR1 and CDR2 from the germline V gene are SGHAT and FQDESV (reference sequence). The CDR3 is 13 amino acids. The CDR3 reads CASSRTGAYEQYF. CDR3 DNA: TGTGCCAGCAGCCGGACAGGGGCTTACGAGCAGTACTTC.

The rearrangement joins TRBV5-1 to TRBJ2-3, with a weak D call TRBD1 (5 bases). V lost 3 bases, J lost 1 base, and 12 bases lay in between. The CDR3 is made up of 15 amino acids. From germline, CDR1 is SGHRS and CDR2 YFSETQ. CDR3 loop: CASSSSGAGTDTQYF. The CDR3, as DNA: TGCGCCAGCAGCTCCAGTGGGGCGGGCACAGATACGCAGTATTTT.

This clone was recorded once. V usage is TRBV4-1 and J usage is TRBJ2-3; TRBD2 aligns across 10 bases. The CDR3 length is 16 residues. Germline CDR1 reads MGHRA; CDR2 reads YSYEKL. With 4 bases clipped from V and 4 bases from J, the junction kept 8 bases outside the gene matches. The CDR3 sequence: CASSRAAGGLADTQYF. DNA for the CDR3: TGCGCCAGCAGCCGAGCAGCGGGGGGGCTTGCAGATACGCAGTATTTT.

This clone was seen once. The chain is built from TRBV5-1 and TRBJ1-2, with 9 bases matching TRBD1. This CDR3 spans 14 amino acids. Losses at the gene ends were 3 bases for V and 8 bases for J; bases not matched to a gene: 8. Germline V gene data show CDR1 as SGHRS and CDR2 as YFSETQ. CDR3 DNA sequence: TGCGCCAGCAGCTATGTGACAGGGGGTCGGGGCTACACCTTC. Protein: CASSYVTGGRGYTF. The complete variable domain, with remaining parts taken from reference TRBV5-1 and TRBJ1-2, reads KAGVTQTPRYLIKTRGQQVTLSCSPISGHRSVSWYQQTPGQGLQFLFEYFSETQRNKGNFPGRFSGRQFSNSRSEMNVSTLELGDSALYLCASSYVTGGRGYTFGSGTRLTVV.

The CDR3 is CASSLTPGAYNEQFF. The CDR3 nucleotides are TGTGCCAGCAGCTTAACGCCAGGGGCCTACAATGAGCAGTTCTTC. The V gene is TRBV7-3, the J gene TRBJ2-1; TRBD1 is a possible D gene (6 bases). V dropped 0 bases and J dropped 2 bases, with 8 bases sitting between them. Germline V gene data show CDR1 as SGHTA and CDR2 as FQGTGA. CDR3 size: 15 residues.

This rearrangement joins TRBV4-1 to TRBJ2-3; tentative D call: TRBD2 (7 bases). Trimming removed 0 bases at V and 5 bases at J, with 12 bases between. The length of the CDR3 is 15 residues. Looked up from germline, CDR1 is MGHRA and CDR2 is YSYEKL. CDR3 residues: CASSQDMRGGDTQYF. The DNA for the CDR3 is TGCGCCAGCAGCCAAGATATGAGGGGGGGAGATACGCAGTATTTT.

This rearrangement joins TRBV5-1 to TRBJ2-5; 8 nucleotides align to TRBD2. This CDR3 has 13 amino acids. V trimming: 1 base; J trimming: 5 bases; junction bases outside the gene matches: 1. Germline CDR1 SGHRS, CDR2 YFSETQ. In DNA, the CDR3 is TGCGCCAGCAGCTTGAGCGGGGGTGAGACCCAGTACTTC. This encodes CASSLSGGETQYF.

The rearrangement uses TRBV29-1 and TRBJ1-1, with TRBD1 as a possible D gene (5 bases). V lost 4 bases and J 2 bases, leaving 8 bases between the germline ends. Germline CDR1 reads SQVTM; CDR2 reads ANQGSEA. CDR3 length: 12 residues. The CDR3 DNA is TGCAGCGTTGTTAGGGGTAACACTGAAGCTTTCTTT. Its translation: CSVVRGNTEAFF.

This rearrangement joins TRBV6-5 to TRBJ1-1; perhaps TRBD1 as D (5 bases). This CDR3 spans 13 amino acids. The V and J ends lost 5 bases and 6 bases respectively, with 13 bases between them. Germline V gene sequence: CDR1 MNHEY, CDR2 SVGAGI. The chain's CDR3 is CASSPWPGAEAFF. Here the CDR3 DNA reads TGTGCCAGCAGTCCGTGGCCGGGGGCTGAAGCTTTCTTT.

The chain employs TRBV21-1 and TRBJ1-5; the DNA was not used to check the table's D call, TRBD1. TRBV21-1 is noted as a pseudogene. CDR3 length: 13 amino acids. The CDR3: CARDRGKAGPQHF. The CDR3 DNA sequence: TGTGCCAGGGACAGGGGGAAGGCGGGCCCCCAGCATTTT.

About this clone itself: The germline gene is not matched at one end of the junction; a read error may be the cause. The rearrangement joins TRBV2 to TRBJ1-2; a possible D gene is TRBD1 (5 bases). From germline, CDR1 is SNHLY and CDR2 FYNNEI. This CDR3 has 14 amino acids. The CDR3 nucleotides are TGTGCCAGCAGCCGCCGGTTCGGGGGTAACGAGTCCAGCTTC. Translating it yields CASSRRFGGNESSF.

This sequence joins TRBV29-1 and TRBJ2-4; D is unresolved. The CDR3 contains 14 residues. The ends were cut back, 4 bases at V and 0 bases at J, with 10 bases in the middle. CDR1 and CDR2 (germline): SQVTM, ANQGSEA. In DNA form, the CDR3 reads TGCAGCGTTGGGCGTAGCACAGCCAAAAACATTCAGTACTTC. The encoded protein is CSVGRSTAKNIQYF.

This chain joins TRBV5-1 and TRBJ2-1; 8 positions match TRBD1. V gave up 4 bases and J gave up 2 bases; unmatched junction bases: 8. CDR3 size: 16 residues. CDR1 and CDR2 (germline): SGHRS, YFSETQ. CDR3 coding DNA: TGCGCCAGCAGCCCAGCTTTCAGGGGGCCCTACAATGAGCAGTTCTTC. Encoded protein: CASSPAFRGPYNEQFF.

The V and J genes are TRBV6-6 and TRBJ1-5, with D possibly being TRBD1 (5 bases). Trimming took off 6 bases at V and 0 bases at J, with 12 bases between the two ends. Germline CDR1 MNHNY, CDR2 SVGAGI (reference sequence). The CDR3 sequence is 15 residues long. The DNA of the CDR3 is TGTGCCAGCAGACCTCCGGGGGATAGCAATCAGCCCCAGCATTTT. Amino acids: CASRPPGDSNQPQHF.

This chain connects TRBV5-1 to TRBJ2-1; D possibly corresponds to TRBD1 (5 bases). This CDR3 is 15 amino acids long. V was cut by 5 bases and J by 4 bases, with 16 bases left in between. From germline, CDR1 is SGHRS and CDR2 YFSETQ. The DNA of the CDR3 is TGCGCCAGCAGACCTTGGGCAGGGCCATACAATGAGCAGTTCTTC. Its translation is CASRPWAGPYNEQFF.

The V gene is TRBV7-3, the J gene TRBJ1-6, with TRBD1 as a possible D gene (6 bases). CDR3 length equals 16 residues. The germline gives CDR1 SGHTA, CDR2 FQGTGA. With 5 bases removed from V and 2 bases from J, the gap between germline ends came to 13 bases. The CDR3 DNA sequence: TGTGCCAGCAGCCAACAGGGACGGCCCTATAATTCACCCCTCCACTTT. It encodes CASSQQGRPYNSPLHF.

The CDR3 loop reads CATQGQGDTDTQYF. The DNA of the CDR3 is TGTGCCACCCAAGGACAGGGAGACACAGATACGCAGTATTTT. V is TRBV6-1 and J is TRBJ2-3; 8 positions agree with TRBD1. The germline gives CDR1 MNHNS, CDR2 SASEGT. V lost 10 bases, J lost 2 bases, and 8 bases stayed unmatched. This CDR3 region has 14 residues.

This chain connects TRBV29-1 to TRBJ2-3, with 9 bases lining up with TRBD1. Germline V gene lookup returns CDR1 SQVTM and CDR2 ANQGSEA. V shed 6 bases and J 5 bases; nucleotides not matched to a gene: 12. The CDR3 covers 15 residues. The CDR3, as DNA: TGCAGCGTAAAAGGAACAGGGGGCCCGGGAGATACGCAGTATTTT. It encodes CSVKGTGGPGDTQYF.